This T cell receptor beta chain was documented in a study of blood T cells in healthy people across ages (dated by TCRdb to between 2014 and 2017). Study-wide context: In model experiments, template switching captured roughly one uniquely barcoded TCR beta cDNA molecule for every two T cells. The donors were split into four age groups: young (average around 15 years), middle-aged (39), aged (62) and long-lived (over 80). To track age-related changes in TCR beta repertoire diversity, the study relied on deep sequencing normalized with unique cDNA molecular identifiers. Donors of different ages were randomly distributed across sequencing lanes to avoid experimental bias. The study analyzed two additional independent replicas of 1 million unique cDNA reads from the same blood draw for two donors, one aged 18 to 30 and one aged 80 or older. What the authors observed across the whole study: Conclusive comparison of naive and antigen-experienced compartments was prevented by the profiling of bulk unsorted PBMCs. Total diversity estimates from one million sequenced T cells were considered lower bounds and underestimates. The percentage of naive T cells measured by flow cytometry correlated strongly with observed TCR beta diversity. The CMV infection status of donors was not known, potentially confounding age-related changes in expanded clonotypes. The long-lived group showed more naive CD4+ T cells, fewer expanded clones and increased TCR diversity than the aged group, suggesting age selection. As age increased, observed TCR beta diversity per million T cells dropped in a roughly linear way, and a significant reduction was already evident by age around 41.

Taken from the germline V gene, the CDR1 and CDR2 loops are SGHTA and FQGNSA. The CDR3, cysteine through phenylalanine, is 14 amino acids long. The retained sequence is limited to the CDR3, 42 bases, with the frame set at the first base. V lost 3 bases and J lost 3 bases; the stretch between them is 11 bases long. The method was 5' RACE. For sequencing, an Illumina HiSeq 2500 was employed. A second PCR of about 7 to 12 cycles was run with a J-beta primer mix and a sample-barcoded 5' primer. Each TCR beta cDNA molecule received a unique molecular identifier from a template-switch 5' adaptor carrying 12 random nucleotides. Each sample yielded at least 2.5 million CDR3-containing paired-end reads. The Mint cDNA synthesis kit, primed by a TRBC-specific oligonucleotide, was used to synthesize first-strand cDNA from all RNA. Following uracil-DNA glycosylase treatment, all cDNA underwent a first 18-cycle PCR with the universal primers M1SS and BC2_uni_R. Under the source paper's analysis protocol: Each sample was normalized by randomly selecting 1 million high-quality reads, each carrying a distinct molecular identifier. Reads sharing molecular identifiers were discarded rather than binned into consensus sequences. MiTCR, run with a Q25 quality threshold and the strictest error-elimination algorithm, handled CDR3 identification, clonotype clustering and error correction. A nonparametric unseen species model with Euler transformation was used to estimate a lower bound on total TCR beta diversity. The public reads were run again by TCRdb, first through fastp at Q25 and then through MiXCR, and only productive beta chains were kept. Each entry is one CDR3 protein sequence, shown with its most common DNA and genes. The V and J calls come from TCRdb's annotation, not from the publication. In all, the sample holds 650,000 to 950,000 distinct CDR3 sequences, and around 43% of those were seen once. The top ten clones comprise roughly 18% of the sample.

This clonotype was seen only once. Its antigen is not yet known. No much larger clone is present one base from it, and per-base qualities are unavailable. Just one read gives weak support. The donors were 40 or so Caucasian individuals from Russia, aged roughly 6 to 100 years, who were systemically healthy. Roughly 9.5 milliliters of peripheral blood were drawn from each donor into EDTA-treated Vacutainer tubes. PBMCs were isolated by Ficoll-Paque density-gradient centrifugation, with at least 6 million obtained per sample. Total RNA, at least 5 micrograms per sample, was extracted from PBMCs with Trizol reagent. Naive CD45RAhigh/CD27high T cell percentages were measured by flow cytometry on a PBMC aliquot from every donor.

Recombination connected TRBV7-2 to TRBJ1-1; there is no confident call for the D gene. Material for sequencing was blood. The sequence was obtained from a man between 60 and 75 years old in good health. In nucleotides, the sequence is TGTGCCAGCAGCTTCACAACGAAGTACACTGAAGCTTTCTTT. It encodes CASSFTTKYTEAFF. Reference TRBV7-2 and TRBJ1-1 genes cover what lies past the CDR3, so the full variable domain is GAGVSQSPSNKVTEKGKDVELRCDPISGHTALYWYRQSLGQGLEFLIYFQGNSAPDKSGLPSDRFSAERTGGSVSTLTIQRTQQEDSAVYLCASSFTTKYTEAFFGQGTRLTVV.